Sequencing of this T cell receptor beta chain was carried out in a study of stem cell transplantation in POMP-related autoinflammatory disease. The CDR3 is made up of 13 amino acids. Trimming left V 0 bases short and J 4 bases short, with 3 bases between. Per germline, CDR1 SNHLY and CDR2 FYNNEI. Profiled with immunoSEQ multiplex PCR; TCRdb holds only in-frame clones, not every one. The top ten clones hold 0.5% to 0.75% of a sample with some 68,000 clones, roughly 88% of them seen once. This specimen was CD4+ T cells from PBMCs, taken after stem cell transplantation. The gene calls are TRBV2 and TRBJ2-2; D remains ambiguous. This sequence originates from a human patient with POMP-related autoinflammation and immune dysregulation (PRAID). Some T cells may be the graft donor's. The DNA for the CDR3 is TGTGCCAGCAGTGAAGCGGGCACCGGGGAGCTGTTTTTT. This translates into CASSEAGTGELFF. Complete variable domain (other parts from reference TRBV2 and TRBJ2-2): EPEVTQTPSHQVTQMGQEVILRCVPISNHLYFYWYRQILGQKVEFLVSFYNNEISEKSEIFDDQFSVERPDGSNFTLKIRSTKLEDSAMYFCASSEAGTGELFFGEGSRLTVL.